Shown below are 4 T cell receptor beta chains from a single sample sequenced in a study of T cell responses to AZD1222 COVID-19 vaccine. The method was immunoSEQ multiplex PCR; TCRdb's version includes in-frame clones alone and lacks a portion of them. Here the sample spans 80,000 to 90,000 clones, over 75% being singletons. The material was peripheral blood, obtained 28 days after the second AZD1222 dose. These receptors all come from an adult who received the AZD1222 COVID-19 vaccine.

CDR3 DNA sequence: TGCAGCGTTGCTTTCAGGGTTGGTGAGCAGTTCTTC. Protein product: CSVAFRVGEQFF. J is TRBJ2-1 and V is TRBV29-1; D might be TRBD1 (5 bases). Germline V gene lookup returns CDR1 SQVTM and CDR2 ANQGSEA. Trimming stripped 4 bases from V and 9 bases from J, with 13 bases between. This CDR3 is built from 12 residues.

V is TRBV7-9 and J is TRBJ1-1; D gene ambiguous. V was shortened by 2 bases and J by 0 bases, with 4 bases between the two germline ends. Germline CDR1 reads SEHNR; CDR2 reads FQNEAQ (reference sequence). The CDR3 runs 13 residues. DNA of the CDR3: TGTGCCAGCAGCTTATATTTGAACACTGAAGCTTTCTTT. Its translation is CASSLYLNTEAFF.

The CDR3 is CASSGAPGTGGVDTQYF. As DNA, the CDR3 is TGTGCCAGCAGCGGTGCCCCCGGGACAGGGGGTGTAGATACGCAGTATTTT. V gene TRBV3-1 (or the pseudogene TRBV3-2) combines with J gene TRBJ2-3; 11 positions match TRBD1. In germline, CDR1 is LGHDT, CDR2 YNNKEL (reference sequence). V lost 5 bases and J lost 5; bases outside the gene matches: 12. This CDR3 has 17 residues.

J is TRBJ1-1 and V is TRBV6-1, with 12 bases fitting TRBD1. The length of the CDR3 is 16 residues. Germline loops: CDR1 MNHNS, CDR2 SASEGT. The junction had 14 bases not matched to a gene; V was cut back by 3 bases and J by 12 bases. The CDR3 region has the DNA TGTGCCAGCAGTGATCTTTCCGGGACAGGGGGCCTTGGGACTTTCTTT. Protein sequence: CASSDLSGTGGLGTFF.